This record looks at one T cell receptor beta chain sequence and its context. The data were taken from a study of blood T cell repertoires in COVID-19. Overall study context: Acute-phase and convalescent COVID-19 samples originated in the United States, Italy and Spain. PBMCs, B-cell-depleted T cells, or T cells provided the cDNA or gDNA that made up the material.

This CDR3 comprises 17 residues. Trimming shortened V by 3 bases and J by 0 bases, and 14 bases separated the two germline ends. CDR1 and CDR2 from the germline V gene are KGHSH and LQKENI. Only in-frame clones appear in the TCRdb table, and some are missing; sequencing was by immunoSEQ multiplex PCR. This sample has some 280,000 clones, with approximately 91% found just once. The sequence derives from a woman aged 40 to 50 who had recovered from COVID-19. The source material was peripheral blood. The chain uses TRBV18 and TRBJ2-2; weak D call: TRBD1 (7 bases). The CDR3: CASSPQGGRANTGELFF. The CDR3 coding sequence is TGTGCCAGCTCACCCCAGGGGGGCAGGGCGAACACCGGGGAGCTGTTTTTT.